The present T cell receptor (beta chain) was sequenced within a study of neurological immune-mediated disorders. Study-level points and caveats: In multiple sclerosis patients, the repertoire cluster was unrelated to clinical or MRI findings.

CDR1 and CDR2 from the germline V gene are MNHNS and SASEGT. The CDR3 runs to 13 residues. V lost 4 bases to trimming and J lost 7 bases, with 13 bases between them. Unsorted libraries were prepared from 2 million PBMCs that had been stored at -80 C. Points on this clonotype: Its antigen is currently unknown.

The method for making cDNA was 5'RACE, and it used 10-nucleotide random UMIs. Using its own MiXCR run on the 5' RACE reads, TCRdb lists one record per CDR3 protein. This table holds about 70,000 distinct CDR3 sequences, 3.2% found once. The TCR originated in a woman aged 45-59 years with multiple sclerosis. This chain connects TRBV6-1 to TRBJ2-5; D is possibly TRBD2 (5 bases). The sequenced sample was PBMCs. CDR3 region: CASSVTGYGTQYF. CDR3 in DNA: TGTGCCAGCAGTGTAACGGGGTACGGGACCCAGTACTTC.